Sequencing of this T cell receptor (beta chain) was carried out in a study of PD-1 blockade in classical Hodgkin lymphoma. Overall study results and limits: Nivolumab starters within 1 year of ASCT were excluded.

Brentuximab vedotin exposure varied among the patients, all of whom had relapsed after autologous stem cell transplantation. Produced via immunoSEQ multiplex PCR; TCRdb's table is partial and in-frame only. The table records tens of thousands of clones, 80% to 90% of them present only once. Of note for this clone: Its specificity is not known.

CDR1 and CDR2 from the germline V gene are SGHVS and FNYEAQ. The CDR3 loop spans 16 amino acids. J lost 7 bases, V lost 6 bases, and 13 bases had no gene match. This receptor was identified in a human donor with classical Hodgkin lymphoma. The sample here was peripheral blood mononuclear cells (PBMCs), taken before the second cycle of nivolumab. The J gene is TRBJ2-7, the V gene TRBV7-6; 12 bases are shared with TRBD2. The CDR3 loop reads CASSSPLAGGLREQYF. The CDR3 region has the DNA TGTGCCAGCAGTTCACCCCTAGCGGGAGGGCTCCGTGAGCAGTACTTC.